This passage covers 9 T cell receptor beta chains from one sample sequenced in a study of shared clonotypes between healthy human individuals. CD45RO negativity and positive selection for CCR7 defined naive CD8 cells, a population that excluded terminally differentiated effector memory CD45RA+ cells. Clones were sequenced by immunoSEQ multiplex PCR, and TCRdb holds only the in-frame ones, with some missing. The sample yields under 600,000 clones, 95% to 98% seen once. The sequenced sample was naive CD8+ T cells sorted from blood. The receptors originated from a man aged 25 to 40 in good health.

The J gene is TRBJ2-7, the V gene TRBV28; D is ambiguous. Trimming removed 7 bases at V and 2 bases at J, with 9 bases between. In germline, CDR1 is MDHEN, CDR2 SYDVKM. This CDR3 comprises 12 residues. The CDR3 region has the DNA TGTGCCAGCACTGGCAACCCCTACGAGCAGTACTTC. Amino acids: CASTGNPYEQYF.

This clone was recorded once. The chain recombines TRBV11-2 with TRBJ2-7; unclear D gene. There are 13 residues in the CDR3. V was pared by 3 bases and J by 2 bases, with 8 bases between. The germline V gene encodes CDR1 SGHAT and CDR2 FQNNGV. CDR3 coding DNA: TGTGCCAGCAGCTTCGTCCAGGCCTACGAGCAGTACTTC. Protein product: CASSFVQAYEQYF.

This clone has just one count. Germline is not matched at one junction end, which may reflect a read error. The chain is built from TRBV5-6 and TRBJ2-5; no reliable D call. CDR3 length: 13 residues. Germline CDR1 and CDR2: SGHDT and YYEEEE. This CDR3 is CASSPKDHETQYF. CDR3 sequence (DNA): TGTGCCAGCAGTCCTAAGGACCATGAGACCCAGTACTTC.

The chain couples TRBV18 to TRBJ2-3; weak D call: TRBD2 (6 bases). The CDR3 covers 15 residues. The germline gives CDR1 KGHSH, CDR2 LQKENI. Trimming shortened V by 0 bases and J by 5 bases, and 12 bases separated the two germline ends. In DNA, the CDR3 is TGTGCCAGCTCACCACCACGGGAGATGGTAGATACGCAGTATTTT. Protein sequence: CASSPPREMVDTQYF.

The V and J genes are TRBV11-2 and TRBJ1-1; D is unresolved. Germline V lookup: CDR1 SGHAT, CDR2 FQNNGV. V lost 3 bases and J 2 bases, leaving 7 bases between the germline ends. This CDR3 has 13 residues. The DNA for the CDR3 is TGTGCCAGCAGCTTTAGAGAAAACACTGAAGCTTTCTTT. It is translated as CASSFRENTEAFF.

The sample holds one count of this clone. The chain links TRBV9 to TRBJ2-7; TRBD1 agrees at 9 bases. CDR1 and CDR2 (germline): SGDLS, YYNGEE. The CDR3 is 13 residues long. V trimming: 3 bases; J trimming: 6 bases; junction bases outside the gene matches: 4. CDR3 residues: CASSARTGAEQYF. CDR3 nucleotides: TGTGCCAGCAGCGCACGGACAGGGGCCGAGCAGTACTTC.

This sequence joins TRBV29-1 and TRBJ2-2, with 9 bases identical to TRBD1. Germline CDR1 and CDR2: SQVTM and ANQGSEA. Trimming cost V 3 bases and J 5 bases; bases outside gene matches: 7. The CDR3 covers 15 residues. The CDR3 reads CSVESGTGTTGELFF. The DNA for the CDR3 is TGCAGCGTTGAGTCCGGGACAGGGACGACCGGGGAGCTGTTTTTT.

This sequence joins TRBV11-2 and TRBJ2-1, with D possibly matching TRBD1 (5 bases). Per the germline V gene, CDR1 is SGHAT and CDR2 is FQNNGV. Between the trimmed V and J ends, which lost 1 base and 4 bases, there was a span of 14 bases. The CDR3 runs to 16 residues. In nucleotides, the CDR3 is TGTGCCAGCAGCTTAGCGGGCAGGGTTATTTACAATGAGCAGTTCTTC. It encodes CASSLAGRVIYNEQFF. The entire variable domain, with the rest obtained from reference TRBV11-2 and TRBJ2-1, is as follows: EAGVAQSPRYKIIEKRQSVAFWCNPISGHATLYWYQQILGQGPKLLIQFQNNGVVDDSQLPKDRFSAERLKGVDSTLKIQPAKLEDSAVYLCASSLAGRVIYNEQFFGPGTRLTVL.

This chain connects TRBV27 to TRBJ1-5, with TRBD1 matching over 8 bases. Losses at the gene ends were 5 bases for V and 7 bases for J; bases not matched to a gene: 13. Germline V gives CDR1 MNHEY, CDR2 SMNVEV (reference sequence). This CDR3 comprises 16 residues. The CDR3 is CASSLAGGAPGQPQHF. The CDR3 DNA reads TGTGCCAGCAGTCTCGCAGGGGGCGCCCCCGGACAGCCCCAGCATTTT.